This is a list of T cell receptor beta chains from one sample in a study of tumor and adjacent non-tumor tissue in lung cancer. TCRdb ran MiXCR on the multiplex PCR reads and lists one entry per CDR3 protein. The data contain more than 85,000 distinct CDR3 sequences, 60% to 80% of them singletons. Sequenced: lung tumor tissue. Every receptor here comes from a woman in her sixties with non-small cell lung cancer. Both conserved end residues are part of each CDR3. Fields, in order: D gene, J gene, clone size, V gene, CDR3 DNA, CDR3 protein. The D gene is left open where the match is weak. Clone size, where shown, is once, few, many, or a class for clones that have expanded.

NA,TRBJ1-5,NA,TRBV4-1,TGCGCCAGTCGCCAAGACCCCGACAGTTATCAGCCCCAGCATTTT,CASRQDPDSYQPQHF
NA,TRBJ2-1,NA,TRBV4-3,TGCGCCAGCAGCAAAGGCCCCATCAGCTCCTACAATGAGCAGTCCTTC,CASSKGPISSYNEQSF
NA,TRBJ2-7,many,TRBV6-2/TRBV6-3,TGTGCCAGCAGTTACACCGGACTGGGGTCATCCTACGAGCAGTACTTC,CASSYTGLGSSYEQYF
NA,TRBJ1-2,NA,TRBV4-3,TGCGCCAGCAGCCAATCTCTAGCAGGGCCGGGGAGAAGCTATGACTACACCTTC,CASSQSLAGPGRSYDYTF
NA,TRBJ2-1,few,TRBV5-1,TGCGCCAGCAGCTTGGAGATGGGGGTCAATGAGCAGTTCTTC,CASSLEMGVNEQFF
TRBD2,TRBJ2-4,once,TRBV20-1,TGCAGTGCTAGAGACAGGAGAGCGGGAGGAATGGACATTCAGCACTTC,CSARDRRAGGMDIQHF
NA,TRBJ1-5,NA,TRBV5-5,TGTGTCAGCAGCTCGAGTTTAGGGGGGAATCAGCCCCAGCATTTT,CVSSSSLGGNQPQHF
NA,TRBJ2-1,few,TRBV4-3,TGCGCCAGGAGCCCCATATCGGACAGTCATGAACAGTTCTTC,CARSPISDSHEQFF
TRBD2,TRBJ2-7,NA,TRBV11-2,TGTGCCAGCAGGTTAGGATACGCGGGGGGCTCCTACGGGCAGTACTTC,CASRLGYAGGSYGQYF
NA,TRBJ2-2,NA,TRBV4-3,TGCGCCAGCATCCAAGATGTTATGAGGTCCGGGGAGCTGTTTTTT,CASIQDVMRSGELFF
NA,TRBJ2-7,NA,TRBV11-3,TGTGCCAGCTGCTTGCGGCATGGCACTTCTTACGAGCAGTACTTC,CASCLRHGTSYEQYF
NA,TRBJ2-2,NA,TRBV11-2,TGTGCCAGCAGCCTAGAGGACTGGTGGGAGTTGTTTTTT,CASSLEDWWELFF
NA,TRBJ1-2,NA,TRBV6-5,TGTGCCAGCGGTTACGGCGCTGGGTTTGGCTACACCTTC,CASGYGAGFGYTF
TRBD2,TRBJ2-1,NA,TRBV20-1,TGCAGTGCTAGAGATTCGATGCGGCTAGCGGGGAACAATGAGCAGTTCTTC,CSARDSMRLAGNNEQFF
NA,TRBJ2-1,many,TRBV6-2/TRBV6-3,TGTGCCAGCAGTTACAGCAGGGGCCATTACAATGAGCAGTTCTTC,CASSYSRGHYNEQFF
NA,TRBJ2-5,NA,TRBV20-1,TGCATTGCTGGCCAAGAGACTCAGTACTTC,CIAGQETQYF
NA,TRBJ2-1,many,TRBV14,TGTGCCAGCAGCCAAACAGGGTTCAGAAGGAATGAGCAGTTCTTC,CASSQTGFRRNEQFF
TRBD1,TRBJ2-7,once,TRBV28,TGTGTCAGCAGTCCCTCCGGGACAGGGTTAGACGAGCAGTACTTC,CVSSPSGTGLDEQYF
TRBD1,TRBJ2-2,NA,TRBV6-5,TGTGCCAGCAGTTTCAGGGGGCGCATAACCGGGGAGCTGTTGTTT,CASSFRGRITGELLF
NA,TRBJ2-3,NA,TRBV11-2,TGTGCCAGCAGCGCCACCGGGACTGCCACAGATACGCAGCGTTTT,CASSATGTATDTQRF
NA,TRBJ2-3,many,TRBV4-3,TGCGCCAGCAGCCAAGGCTCCGGGCGAGATACGCAGTATTTT,CASSQGSGRDTQYF
TRBD1,TRBJ1-4,NA,TRBV11-2,TGTGCCAGCAGCTTAGAGACAGGGGGCTTTAAAAAACTGTTTTTT,CASSLETGGFKKLFF
NA,TRBJ2-4,NA,TRBV11-1,TGTGCCAACAGCTTAGACAGAAACATTCAGTATTTC,CANSLDRNIQYF
NA,TRBJ2-7,NA,TRBV6-5,TGTGCCTGCAGTCCGACAGGATCAACGGACGAGCAGTACTTC,CACSPTGSTDEQYF
NA,TRBJ2-3,NA,TRBV6-2/TRBV6-3,TGTGTCAGCAGTTACCTAGCGACCCGAACAGATACGCAGTATTTT,CVSSYLATRTDTQYF
NA,TRBJ2-1,once,TRBV11-2,TGTGCCAGCAGGGTCGGGGGACCGAGGAATGGGCAGTTCTTC,CASRVGGPRNGQFF
TRBD2,TRBJ2-3,NA,TRBV4-3,TGCGCCAGCAGCCAATGCCCTGGTAGCGGGGTTACAGATACGCAGTATTTT,CASSQCPGSGVTDTQYF
NA,TRBJ2-5,NA,TRBV29-1,TGCAGCCTCATAAGCTGGGGTAGCGAGACCGAGTACTTC,CSLISWGSETEYF
NA,TRBJ1-2,NA,TRBV5-1,TGCGCCAGCAGCCTCCAGGGGTCCTATGGCTACACCTTC,CASSLQGSYGYTF
NA,TRBJ2-7,NA,TRBV20-1,TGCAGTGCTAGCGGACAAACGTGGGACCAATACTTC,CSASGQTWDQYF
TRBD2,TRBJ2-1,NA,TRBV4-2,TGTGCCAGCAGCCAAAAATCGTCCTCCGGGACTAGCGGGAGTGAGCACTTCTTC,CASSQKSSSGTSGSEHFF
NA,TRBJ2-5,NA,TRBV7-7,TGTGCTAGCAGCTCCCAGTCACAAGAGACCCAGTACTTC,CASSSQSQETQYF
NA,TRBJ2-2,NA,TRBV7-9,TGTGCCACCCAGACGGGGAGGTGCACCACCGGGGAGCTGTTTTTT,CATQTGRCTTGELFF
NA,TRBJ2-7,many,TRBV4-3,TGCGCCAGCAGCCAAGGTCATGAGCAGTACTTC,CASSQGHEQYF
NA,TRBJ2-1,NA,TRBV11-3,TGTGCCAGTAGCTTAGACCGGGGCTCCTACAATGAGCAGTTCTTC,CASSLDRGSYNEQFF
TRBD2,TRBJ2-7,NA,TRBV6-5,TGTACTAGCGGGAGGGCCTTAGACGAGCAGTACTTC,CTSGRALDEQYF
NA,TRBJ2-2,many,TRBV6-1,TGTGCCAGCAGGATCGGGATCGTAACAAGGACCGGGGAGCTGTTTTTT,CASRIGIVTRTGELFF
NA,TRBJ2-5,many,TRBV20-1,TGCAGTCCAGCGGAGGGGTGGGAAGAGACCCAGTACTTC,CSPAEGWEETQYF
NA,TRBJ1-2,NA,TRBV12-3/TRBV12-4,TGTGCCAGCAGTCTGGACTATGGCTACACATTC,CASSLDYGYTF
NA,TRBJ1-1,many,TRBV20-1,TGCAGTGCTAGTCTTAGCCTCAACACTGAAGCTTTCTTT,CSASLSLNTEAFF
NA,TRBJ1-2,NA,TRBV29-1,TGCAGCGTTGCACATGGGCTGGGGGGATATGGCTACACCTTC,CSVAHGLGGYGYTF
TRBD1,TRBJ1-2,many,TRBV12-3/TRBV12-4,TGTGCCAGCAGTGACAGGGTCGGTCTAGGCTACACCTTC,CASSDRVGLGYTF
TRBD2,TRBJ2-1,NA,TRBV4-3,TGCGCCAGCAGCCAAGATTACTCTAGCGGGAGGGCTAAGCAGTTCTTC,CASSQDYSSGRAKQFF
TRBD1,TRBJ2-7,NA,TRBV12-3/TRBV12-4,TGTGCCAGCAGGTACAGACAGGGGGGCTCTTACGAGCAGTACTTC,CASRYRQGGSYEQYF
NA,TRBJ1-2,many,TRBV5-6,TGTGCCAGCAGCCCCTTAGGAGTCTACCGAAACTATGGCTACACCTTC,CASSPLGVYRNYGYTF
TRBD1,TRBJ2-7,NA,TRBV11-2,TGTGCCACCAGCTTACCCACAGGGACAGCCGAGCAGTACTTC,CATSLPTGTAEQYF
NA,TRBJ1-5,NA,TRBV20-1,TGCAGTGCTAGACATGGTAGTCAGCATCAGCATTTT,CSARHGSQHQHF
NA,TRBJ1-3,NA,TRBV4-3,TGTGCCAGCAGCCAAAGGTTAACCTCTGGAAAAACCATATATTTT,CASSQRLTSGKTIYF
NA,TRBJ2-7,few,TRBV5-1,TGCGCCAGCAGCTTGGGCGGGGCAGCCTACGAGCAGTACTTC,CASSLGGAAYEQYF
TRBD1,TRBJ1-5,NA,TRBV5-1,TGCGCCAGCAGCTTGGAAGGGGGCGTGGATCCCCAGCATTTT,CASSLEGGVDPQHF
TRBD2,TRBJ2-1,NA,TRBV28,TGTGCCGCCAGCTTTGGGCCCACTAGCGGGAGCTACAATGAGCAGTCCTTC,CAASFGPTSGSYNEQSF
NA,TRBJ2-1,NA,TRBV28,TGTGCCAGCAGTTTAGGGGAGACCCAGTTCTTC,CASSLGETQFF
TRBD2,TRBJ2-1,NA,TRBV11-2,TGTGGCAACAGCTTAGGGGTTAGCGGGAGGGGGGGGAATGAGCAGTTCTTC,CGNSLGVSGRGGNEQFF
TRBD1,TRBJ2-5,NA,TRBV11-2,TGTGCCAGTAACTTTACCAGGGGGGAGACCCAGTACTTC,CASNFTRGETQYF
NA,TRBJ1-6,NA,TRBV12-3/TRBV12-4,TGTGCCAGCAGTTTAATGGCTTCACCCCTCCACTTT,CASSLMASPLHF
NA,TRBJ1-4,few,TRBV6-5,TGTGCCAGCAGTTACACCACAGGGCCGAATGAAAAACTGTTTTTT,CASSYTTGPNEKLFF
NA,TRBJ1-2,NA,TRBV11-2,TGTGCTAGCAGCAGGGAGGGGAGGGGAGGCTACATCTTC,CASSREGRGGYIF
NA,TRBJ2-3,many,TRBV12-3/TRBV12-4,TGTGCCAGCAGTTTTTCAAGGGGCCGCACAGATACGCAGTATTTT,CASSFSRGRTDTQYF